This paragraph covers one T cell receptor beta chain sequence. Its antigen is still unknown. The data derive from a study of blood T cells in healthy people across ages. General observations from the study: Naive T cell percentage and TCR beta diversity correlated strongly.

Alongside a J-beta primer mix, a sample-barcoded 5' primer served in a second PCR lasting roughly 6 to 12 cycles. MiXCR, run by TCRdb on the 5' RACE reads, gives a single entry per CDR3 protein. Found here are around 1.5 million distinct CDR3 sequences, approximately 59% of them singletons; the top ten hold 6.5% to 8.5%. Germline lookup yields CDR1 SGHTA and CDR2 FQGNSA. The CDR3 consists of 17 residues. This receptor was taken from a young man in good health. J is TRBJ2-7 and V is TRBV7-2; D perhaps matches TRBD2 (6 bases). Matching the DNA end better, TRBJ2-5 makes the J call doubtful. Material: blood. CDR3 sequence: CASSLIRGGVSISTQYF. The CDR3 DNA reads as TGTGCCAGCAGCCTAATAAGGGGAGGCGTGTCAATTTCGACCCAGTACTTC.